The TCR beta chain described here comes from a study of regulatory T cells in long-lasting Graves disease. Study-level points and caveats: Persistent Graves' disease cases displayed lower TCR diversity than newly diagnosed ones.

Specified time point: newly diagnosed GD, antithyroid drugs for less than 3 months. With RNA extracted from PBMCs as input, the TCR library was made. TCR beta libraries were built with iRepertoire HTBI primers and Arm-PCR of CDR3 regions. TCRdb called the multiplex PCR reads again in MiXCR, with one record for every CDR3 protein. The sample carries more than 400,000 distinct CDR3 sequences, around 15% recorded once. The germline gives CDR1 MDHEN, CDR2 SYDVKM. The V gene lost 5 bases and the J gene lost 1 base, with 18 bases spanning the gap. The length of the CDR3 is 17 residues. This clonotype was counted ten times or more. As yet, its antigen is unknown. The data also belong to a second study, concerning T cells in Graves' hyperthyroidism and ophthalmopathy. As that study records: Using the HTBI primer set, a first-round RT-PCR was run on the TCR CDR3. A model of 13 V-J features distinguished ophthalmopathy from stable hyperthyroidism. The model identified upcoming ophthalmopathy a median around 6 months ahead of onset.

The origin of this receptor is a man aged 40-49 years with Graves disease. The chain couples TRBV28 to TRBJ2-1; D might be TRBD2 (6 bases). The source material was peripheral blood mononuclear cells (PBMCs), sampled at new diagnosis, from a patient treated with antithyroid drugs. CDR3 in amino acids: CASSLGWGGASYNEQFF. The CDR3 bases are TGTGCCAGCAGTCTAGGATGGGGCGGGGCGTCCTACAATGAGCAGTTCTTC.